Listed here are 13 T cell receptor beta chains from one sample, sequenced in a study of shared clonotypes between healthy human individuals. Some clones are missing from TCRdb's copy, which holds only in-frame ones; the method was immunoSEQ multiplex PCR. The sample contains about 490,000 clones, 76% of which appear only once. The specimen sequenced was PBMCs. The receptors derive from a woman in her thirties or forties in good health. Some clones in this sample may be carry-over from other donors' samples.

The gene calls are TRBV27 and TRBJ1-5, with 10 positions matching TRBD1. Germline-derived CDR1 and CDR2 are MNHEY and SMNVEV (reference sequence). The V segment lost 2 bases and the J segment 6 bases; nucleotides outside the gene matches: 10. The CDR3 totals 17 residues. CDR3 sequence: CASSLIGTGALGQPQHF. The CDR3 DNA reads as TGTGCCAGCAGTTTAATTGGGACAGGGGCCCTCGGTCAGCCCCAGCATTTT.

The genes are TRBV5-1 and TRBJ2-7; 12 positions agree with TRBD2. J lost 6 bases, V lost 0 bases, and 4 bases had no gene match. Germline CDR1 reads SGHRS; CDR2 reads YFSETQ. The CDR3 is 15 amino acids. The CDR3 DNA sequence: TGCGCCAGCAGCTTGGGACTAGCGGGAGAGGGCGAGCAGTACTTC. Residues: CASSLGLAGEGEQYF. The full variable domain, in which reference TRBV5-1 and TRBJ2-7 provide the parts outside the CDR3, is KAGVTQTPRYLIKTRGQQVTLSCSPISGHRSVSWYQQTPGQGLQFLFEYFSETQRNKGNFPGRFSGRQFSNSRSEMNVSTLELGDSALYLCASSLGLAGEGEQYFGPGTRLTVT.

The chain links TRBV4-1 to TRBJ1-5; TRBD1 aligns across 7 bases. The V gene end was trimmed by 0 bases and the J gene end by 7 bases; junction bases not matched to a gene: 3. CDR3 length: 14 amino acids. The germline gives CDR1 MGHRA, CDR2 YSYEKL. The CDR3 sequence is CASSQDAGGQPQHF. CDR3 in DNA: TGCGCCAGCAGCCAAGATGCAGGGGGGCAGCCCCAGCATTTT.

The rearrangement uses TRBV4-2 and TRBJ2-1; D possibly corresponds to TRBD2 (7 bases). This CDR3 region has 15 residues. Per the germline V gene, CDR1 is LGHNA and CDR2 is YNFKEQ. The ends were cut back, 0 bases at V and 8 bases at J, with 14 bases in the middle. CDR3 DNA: TGTGCCAGCAGCCAAGAGTGGGGGGCGGGAGATGAGCAGTTCTTC. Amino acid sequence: CASSQEWGAGDEQFF.

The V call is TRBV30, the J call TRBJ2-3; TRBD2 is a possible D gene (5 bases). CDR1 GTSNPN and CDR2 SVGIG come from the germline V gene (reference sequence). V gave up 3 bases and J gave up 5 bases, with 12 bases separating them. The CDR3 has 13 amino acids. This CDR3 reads CAWSEGVVDTQYF. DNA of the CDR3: TGTGCCTGGAGCGAGGGAGTAGTAGATACGCAGTATTTT.

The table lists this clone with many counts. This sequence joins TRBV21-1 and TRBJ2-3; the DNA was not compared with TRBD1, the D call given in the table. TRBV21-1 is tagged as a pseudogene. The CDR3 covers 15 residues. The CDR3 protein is CAILRTGHRTDTQYF. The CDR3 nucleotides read TGTGCCATCCTTAGGACAGGCCACCGCACAGATACGCAGTATTTT.

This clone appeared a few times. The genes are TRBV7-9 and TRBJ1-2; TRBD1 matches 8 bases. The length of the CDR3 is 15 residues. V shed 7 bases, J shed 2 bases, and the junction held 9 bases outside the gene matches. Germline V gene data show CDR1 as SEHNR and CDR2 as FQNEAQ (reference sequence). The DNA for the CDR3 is TGTGCCAGCACCCGGACAGGGTTCGGGAACTATGGCTACACCTTC. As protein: CASTRTGFGNYGYTF.

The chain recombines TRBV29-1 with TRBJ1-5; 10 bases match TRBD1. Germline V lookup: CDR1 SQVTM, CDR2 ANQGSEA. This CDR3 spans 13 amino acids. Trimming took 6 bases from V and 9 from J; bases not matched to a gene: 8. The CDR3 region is CSVAGTGEGPQHF. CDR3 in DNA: TGCAGCGTAGCCGGGACAGGGGAAGGGCCCCAGCATTTT.

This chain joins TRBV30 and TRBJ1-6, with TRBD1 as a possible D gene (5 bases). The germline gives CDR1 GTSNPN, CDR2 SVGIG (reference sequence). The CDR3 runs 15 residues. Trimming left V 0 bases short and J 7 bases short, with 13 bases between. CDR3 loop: CAWSVRTWGNSPLHF. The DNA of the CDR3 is TGTGCCTGGAGTGTTAGAACATGGGGGAATTCACCCCTCCACTTT.

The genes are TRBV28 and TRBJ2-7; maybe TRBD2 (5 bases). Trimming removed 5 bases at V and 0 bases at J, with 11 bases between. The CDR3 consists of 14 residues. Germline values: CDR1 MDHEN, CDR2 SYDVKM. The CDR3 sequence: CASSRWGDSYEQYF. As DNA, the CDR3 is TGTGCCAGCAGTCGATGGGGAGACTCCTACGAGCAGTACTTC.

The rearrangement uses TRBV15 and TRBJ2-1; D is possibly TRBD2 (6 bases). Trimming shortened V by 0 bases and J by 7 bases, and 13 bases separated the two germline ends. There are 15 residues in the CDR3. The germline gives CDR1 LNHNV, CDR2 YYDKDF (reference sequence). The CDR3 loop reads CATSRDTLATNEQFF. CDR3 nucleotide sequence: TGTGCCACCAGCAGAGATACTCTAGCGACTAATGAGCAGTTCTTC.

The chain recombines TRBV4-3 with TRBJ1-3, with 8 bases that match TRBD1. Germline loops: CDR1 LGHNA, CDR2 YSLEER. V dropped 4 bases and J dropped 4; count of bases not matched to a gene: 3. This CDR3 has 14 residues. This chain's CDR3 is CASSPRGLGNTIYF. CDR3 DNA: TGCGCCAGCAGCCCCAGGGGGCTCGGAAACACCATATATTTT.

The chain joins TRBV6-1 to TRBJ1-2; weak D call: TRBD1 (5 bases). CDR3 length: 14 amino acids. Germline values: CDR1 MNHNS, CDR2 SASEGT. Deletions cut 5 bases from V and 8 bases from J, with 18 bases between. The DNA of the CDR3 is TGTGCCAGCAGTAGTATGGGACCGTCGGAGGGCTACACCTTC. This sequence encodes CASSSMGPSEGYTF.